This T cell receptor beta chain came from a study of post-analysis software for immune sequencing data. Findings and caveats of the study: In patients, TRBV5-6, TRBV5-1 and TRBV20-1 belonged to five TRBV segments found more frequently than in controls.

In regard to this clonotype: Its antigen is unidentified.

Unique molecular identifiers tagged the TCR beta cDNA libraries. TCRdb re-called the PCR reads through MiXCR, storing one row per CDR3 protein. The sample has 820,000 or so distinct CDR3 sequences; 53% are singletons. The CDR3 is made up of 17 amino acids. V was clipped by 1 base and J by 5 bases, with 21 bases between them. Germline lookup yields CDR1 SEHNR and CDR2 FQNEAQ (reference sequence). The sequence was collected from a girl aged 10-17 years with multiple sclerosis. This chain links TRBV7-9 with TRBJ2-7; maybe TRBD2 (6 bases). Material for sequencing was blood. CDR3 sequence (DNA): TGTGCCAGCAGCTTAGGGAGGGGTCTGGGGTCCTCTCACGAGCAGTACTTC. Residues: CASSLGRGLGSSHEQYF.